The 17 T cell receptor beta chains presented below share a single source sample, sequenced in a study of shared clonotypes between healthy human individuals. Naive CD8 cells lacked CD45RO, underwent positive selection for CCR7 and left out terminally differentiated effector memory CD45RA+ cells. TCRdb's table, derived via immunoSEQ multiplex PCR, lists solely in-frame clones and lacks some. The repertoire holds around 1,900,000 clones, 93% seen once, with 1.5% to 2% in the top ten. Sequenced sample: naive CD8+ T cells from PBMCs. The receptor source for this set is a man aged 18 to 30 in good health. Some clones in this sample may be carry-over from other donors' samples.

The chain carries TRBV27 and TRBJ2-7, with TRBD1 identical over 7 bases. This CDR3 contains 15 residues. In germline, CDR1 is MNHEY, CDR2 SMNVEV (reference sequence). Losses at the gene ends were 5 bases for V and 7 bases for J; bases not matched to a gene: 14. CDR3 bases: TGTGCCAGCAGTGCGCGGACAGGTCGCGTGAGGGAGCAGTACTTC. It translates to CASSARTGRVREQYF.

J is TRBJ2-6 and V is TRBV6-6, with D perhaps matching TRBD1 (6 bases). CDR1 and CDR2 from the germline V gene are MNHNY and SVGAGI (reference sequence). V lost 6 bases, J lost 0 bases, and 12 bases lay in between. The CDR3 spans 16 residues. CDR3 sequence reads: CASRPTGSSGANVLTF. CDR3 DNA: TGTGCCAGCAGGCCCACAGGGTCCTCTGGGGCCAACGTCCTGACTTTC.

The rearrangement links TRBV7-2 to TRBJ2-1, with TRBD1 matching over 10 bases. CDR1 is SGHTA, CDR2 FQGNSA, per germline. This CDR3 has 19 residues. Losses at the gene ends were 0 bases for V and 4 bases for J; bases not matched to a gene: 12. This CDR3 is CASSLAPGWAGQGYNEQFF. The CDR3 bases are TGTGCCAGCAGCTTAGCTCCCGGGTGGGCGGGACAGGGGTACAATGAGCAGTTCTTC.

A word on this clone: Distinct nucleotide sequences in the sample also encode this CDR3. This chain's CDR3 is CASSLLGSNTEAFF. CDR3 nucleotide sequence: TGTGCCAGCAGTTTGTTAGGGTCGAACACTGAAGCTTTCTTT. The V call is TRBV27, the J call TRBJ1-1; D is unresolved. The CDR3 totals 14 residues. The germline V gene encodes CDR1 MNHEY and CDR2 SMNVEV (reference sequence). The V end lost 3 bases, the J end lost 1 base, and 9 bases lay between the germline ends.

This chain uses TRBV27 with TRBJ2-7; no reliable D call. The CDR3 is 13 residues long. Germline lookup yields CDR1 MNHEY and CDR2 SMNVEV (reference sequence). Trimming removed 2 bases at V and 3 bases at J, with 8 bases between. The CDR3 nucleotides read TGTGCCAGCAGTTTAACGGAAGACTACGAGCAGTACTTC. This encodes CASSLTEDYEQYF.

Comment on this clone: Other DNA sequences in the sample encode the same CDR3. Here the CDR3 reads CASSGLETQYF. The CDR3 DNA reads TGTGCCAGCAGTGGGTTGGAGACCCAGTACTTC. The V gene is TRBV25-1, the J gene TRBJ2-5; D call uncertain. V lost 4 bases, J lost 5 bases, and 5 bases lay in between. The CDR3 loop spans 11 amino acids. Germline-derived CDR1 and CDR2 are MGHDK and SYGVNS.

The chain has TRBV28 and TRBJ1-2; 7 nucleotides align to TRBD1. The V and J ends lost 4 bases and 4 bases, in that order; junction bases with no gene match: 3. The length of the CDR3 is 13 residues. Germline V gene lookup returns CDR1 MDHEN and CDR2 SYDVKM. The CDR3 bases are TGTGCCAGCAGTTACGGGACAGCCTATGGCTACACCTTC. Translation gives CASSYGTAYGYTF.

The rearrangement joins TRBV27 to TRBJ1-1; TRBD1 aligns across 8 bases. Trimming took 9 bases from V and 5 from J; bases not matched to a gene: 8. The germline CDR1 and CDR2 sequences are MNHEY and SMNVEV (reference sequence). This CDR3 has 13 residues. The CDR3 sequence: CASQDREGTEAFF. The CDR3 region has the DNA TGTGCCAGTCAGGACAGGGAGGGGACTGAAGCTTTCTTT.

The chain combines TRBV6-1 with TRBJ2-1; TRBD2 aligns across 7 bases. V dropped 8 bases and J dropped 3; count of bases not matched to a gene: 7. The germline gives CDR1 MNHNS, CDR2 SASEGT. The length of the CDR3 is 14 residues. The CDR3 DNA follows: TGTGCCAGCCGACTAGCTCCCGACTACAATGAGCAGTTCTTC. This encodes CASRLAPDYNEQFF.

The chain uses TRBV28 and TRBJ1-4, with D unresolved. Germline CDR1 is MDHEN and CDR2 is SYDVKM. The length of the CDR3 is 17 residues. Trimming took off 8 bases at V and 8 bases at J, with 27 bases between the two ends. CDR3 protein: CASLLYPRAPQAEKLFF. CDR3 DNA: TGTGCCAGCCTCCTTTACCCGAGGGCACCTCAAGCAGAAAAACTGTTTTTT.

This CDR3 reads CASSLASAVEAFF. The CDR3 region has the DNA TGTGCCAGCAGCTTAGCGTCGGCAGTCGAAGCTTTCTTT. The V gene is TRBV7-2, the J gene TRBJ1-1; D remains ambiguous. The V and J ends lost 0 bases and 8 bases respectively, with 10 bases between them. Germline CDR1 SGHTA, CDR2 FQGNSA. The CDR3 runs 13 residues.

The chain employs TRBV27 and TRBJ1-2; no firm D call. Germline CDR1 is MNHEY and CDR2 is SMNVEV (reference sequence). CDR3 size: 15 residues. Trimming left V 7 bases short and J 0 bases short, with 15 bases between. CDR3 in DNA: TGTGCCAGCACCAAACTCGGATGGACTAACTATGGCTACACCTTC. Amino acid sequence: CASTKLGWTNYGYTF.

V and J are TRBV28 and TRBJ1-2; D is ambiguous. V was cut by 8 bases and J by 5 bases, with 9 bases left in between. CDR1 and CDR2 from the germline V gene are MDHEN and SYDVKM. The CDR3 spans 11 residues. Here the CDR3 reads CASGYPYGYTF. The CDR3, as DNA: TGTGCCAGCGGGTATCCTTATGGCTACACCTTC.

The rearrangement uses TRBV7-3 and TRBJ2-1, with 8 bases that match TRBD2. CDR3 size: 17 residues. The V and J ends lost 5 bases and 5 bases, in that order; junction bases with no gene match: 14. Germline V gives CDR1 SGHTA, CDR2 FQGTGA. The CDR3 loop is CASSQIASASGHNEQFF. The CDR3 region has the DNA TGTGCCAGCAGCCAAATAGCCTCGGCTAGCGGGCACAATGAGCAGTTCTTC.

This chain uses TRBV30 with TRBJ2-3, with a tentative D call TRBD2 (5 bases). The V gene's germline CDR1 is GTSNPN and CDR2 SVGIG (reference sequence). CDR3 size: 16 residues. The V end lost 0 bases, the J end lost 2 bases, and 15 bases lay between the germline ends. The CDR3 DNA is TGTGCCTGGAGTGTAGGAGTACGGGGATCCACAGATACGCAGTATTTT. As protein: CAWSVGVRGSTDTQYF.

The rearrangement joins TRBV7-8 to TRBJ2-1; D unclear. Trimming took 5 bases from V and 2 from J, leaving 13 bases between them. Germline-derived CDR1 and CDR2 are SGHVS and FQNEAQ. There are 15 residues in the CDR3. The CDR3 here is CASSAYKGPYNEQFF. Written as DNA, the CDR3 is TGTGCCAGCAGCGCATACAAGGGTCCCTACAATGAGCAGTTCTTC.

The gene calls are TRBV28 and TRBJ1-2, with unresolved D. The V gene lost 3 bases and the J gene lost 0 bases, with 8 bases spanning the gap. This CDR3 is 14 amino acids long. CDR1 is MDHEN, CDR2 SYDVKM, per germline. CDR3 residues: CASSFAPANYGYTF. The DNA for the CDR3 is TGTGCCAGCAGTTTTGCTCCCGCTAACTATGGCTACACCTTC.